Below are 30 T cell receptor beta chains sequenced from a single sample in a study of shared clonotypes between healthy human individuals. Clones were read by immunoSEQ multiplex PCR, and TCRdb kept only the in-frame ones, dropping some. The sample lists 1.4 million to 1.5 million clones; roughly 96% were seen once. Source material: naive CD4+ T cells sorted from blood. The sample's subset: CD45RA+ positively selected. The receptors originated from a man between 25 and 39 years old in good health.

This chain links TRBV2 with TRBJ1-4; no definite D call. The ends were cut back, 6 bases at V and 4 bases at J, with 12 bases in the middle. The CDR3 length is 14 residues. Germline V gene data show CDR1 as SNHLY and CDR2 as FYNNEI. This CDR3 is CASRSRNNNEKLFF. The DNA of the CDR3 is TGTGCCAGCAGATCCCGAAACAATAATGAAAAACTGTTTTTT.

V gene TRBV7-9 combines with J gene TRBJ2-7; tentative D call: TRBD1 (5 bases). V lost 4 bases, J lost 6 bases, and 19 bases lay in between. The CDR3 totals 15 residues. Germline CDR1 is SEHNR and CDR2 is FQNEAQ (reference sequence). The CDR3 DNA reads TGTGCCAGCAGCTACCCTGCCCAGGGCCAGGGCGAGCAGTACTTC. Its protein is CASSYPAQGQGEQYF. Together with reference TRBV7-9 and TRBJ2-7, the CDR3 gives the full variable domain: DTGVSQNPRHKITKRGQNVTFRCDPISEHNRLYWYRQTLGQGPEFLTYFQNEAQLEKSRLLSDRFSAERPKGSFSTLEIQRTEQGDSAMYLCASSYPAQGQGEQYFGPGTRLTVT.

The CDR3 coding sequence is TGTGCCTGGAGTCCGGGGGCGGATACGCAGTATTTT. Amino acid sequence: CAWSPGADTQYF. The chain combines TRBV30 with TRBJ2-3; D might be TRBD1 or TRBD2, each matching 6 bases. The CDR3 loop spans 12 amino acids. Trimming shortened V by 2 bases and J by 6 bases, and 9 bases separated the two germline ends. Germline V lookup: CDR1 GTSNPN, CDR2 SVGIG (reference sequence).

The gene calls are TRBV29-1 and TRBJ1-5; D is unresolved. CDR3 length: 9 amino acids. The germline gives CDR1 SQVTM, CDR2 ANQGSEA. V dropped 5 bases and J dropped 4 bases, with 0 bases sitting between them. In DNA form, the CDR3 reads TGCAGCGTTAATCAGCCCCAGCATTTT. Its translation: CSVNQPQHF.

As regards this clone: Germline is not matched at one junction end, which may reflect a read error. CDR3 coding DNA: TGTGCTAGCAGCTTATCTATGAGTAACACCGGGGAGCTGTTTTTT. It translates to CASSLSMSNTGELFF. The rearrangement uses TRBV7-7 and TRBJ2-2, with unresolved D. This CDR3 contains 15 residues. The germline gives CDR1 SSHAT, CDR2 FNYEAQ (reference sequence).

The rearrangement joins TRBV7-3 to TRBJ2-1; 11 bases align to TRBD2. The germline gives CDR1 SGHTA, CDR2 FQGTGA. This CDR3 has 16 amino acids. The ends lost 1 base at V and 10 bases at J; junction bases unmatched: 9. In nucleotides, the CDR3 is TGTGCCAGCAGCTTAAGGGTAGCGGGAGGGCCACGGGAGCAGTTCTTC. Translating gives CASSLRVAGGPREQFF.

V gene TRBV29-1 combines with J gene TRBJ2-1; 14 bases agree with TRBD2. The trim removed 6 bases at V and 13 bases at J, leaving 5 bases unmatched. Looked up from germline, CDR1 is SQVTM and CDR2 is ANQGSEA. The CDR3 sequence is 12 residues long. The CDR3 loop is CSVGTSGSDQFF. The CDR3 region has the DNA TGCAGCGTGGGGACTAGCGGGAGCGACCAGTTCTTC.

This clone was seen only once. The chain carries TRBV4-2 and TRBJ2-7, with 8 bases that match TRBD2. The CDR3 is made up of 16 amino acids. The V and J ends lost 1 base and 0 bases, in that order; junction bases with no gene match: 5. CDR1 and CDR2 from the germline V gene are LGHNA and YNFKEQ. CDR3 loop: CASSQVSAGDSYEQYF. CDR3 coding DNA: TGTGCCAGCAGCCAAGTCTCAGCGGGAGACTCCTACGAGCAGTACTTC.

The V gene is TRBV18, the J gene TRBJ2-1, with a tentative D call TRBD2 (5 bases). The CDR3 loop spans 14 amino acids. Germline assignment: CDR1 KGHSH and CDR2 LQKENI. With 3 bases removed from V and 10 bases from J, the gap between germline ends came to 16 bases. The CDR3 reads CASSPSPGGWEQFF. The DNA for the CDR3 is TGTGCCAGCTCACCCAGCCCCGGAGGTTGGGAGCAGTTCTTC.

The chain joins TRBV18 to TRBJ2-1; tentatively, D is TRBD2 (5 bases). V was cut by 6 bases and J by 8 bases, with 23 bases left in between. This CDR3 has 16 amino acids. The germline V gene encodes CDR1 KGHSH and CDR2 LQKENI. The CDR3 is CASSSLGVGPLDEQFF. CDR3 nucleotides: TGTGCCAGCTCTTCCCTCGGGGTAGGGCCTCTGGATGAGCAGTTCTTC.

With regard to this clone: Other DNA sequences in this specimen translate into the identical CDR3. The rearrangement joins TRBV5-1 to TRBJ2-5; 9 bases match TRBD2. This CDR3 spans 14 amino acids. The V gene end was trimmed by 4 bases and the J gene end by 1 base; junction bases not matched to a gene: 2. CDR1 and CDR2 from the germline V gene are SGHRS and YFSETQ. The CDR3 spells CASSLAGTQETQYF. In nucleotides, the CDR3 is TGCGCCAGCAGCCTAGCGGGGACCCAAGAGACCCAGTACTTC.

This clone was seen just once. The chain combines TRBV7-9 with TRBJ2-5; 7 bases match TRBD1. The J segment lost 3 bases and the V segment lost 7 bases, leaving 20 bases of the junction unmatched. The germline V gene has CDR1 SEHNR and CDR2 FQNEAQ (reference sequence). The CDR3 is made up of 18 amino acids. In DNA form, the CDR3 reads TGTGCCAGCAAACCCCAACCGGAACGGGACAGAATAAAAGAGACCCAGTACTTC. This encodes CASKPQPERDRIKETQYF.

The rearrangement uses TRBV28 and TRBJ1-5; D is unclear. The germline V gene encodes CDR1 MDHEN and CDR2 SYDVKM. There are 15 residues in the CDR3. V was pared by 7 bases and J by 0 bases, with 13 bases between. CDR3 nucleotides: TGTGCCAGCACTGAGAACACCTATAGCAATCAGCCCCAGCATTTT. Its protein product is CASTENTYSNQPQHF.

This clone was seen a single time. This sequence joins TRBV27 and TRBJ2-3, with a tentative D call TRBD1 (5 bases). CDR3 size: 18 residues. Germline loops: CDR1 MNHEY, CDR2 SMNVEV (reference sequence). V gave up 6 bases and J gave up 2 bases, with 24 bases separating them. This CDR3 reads CASSPFILRTRPTDTQYF. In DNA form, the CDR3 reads TGTGCCAGCAGCCCATTCATTCTCCGGACACGTCCCACAGATACGCAGTATTTT.

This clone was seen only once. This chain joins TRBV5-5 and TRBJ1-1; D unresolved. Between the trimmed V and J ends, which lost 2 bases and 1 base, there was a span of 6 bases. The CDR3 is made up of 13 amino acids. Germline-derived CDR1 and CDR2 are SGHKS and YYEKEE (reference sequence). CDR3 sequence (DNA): TGTGCCAGCAGCTTTAAGGCGAACACTGAAGCTTTCTTT. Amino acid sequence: CASSFKANTEAFF.

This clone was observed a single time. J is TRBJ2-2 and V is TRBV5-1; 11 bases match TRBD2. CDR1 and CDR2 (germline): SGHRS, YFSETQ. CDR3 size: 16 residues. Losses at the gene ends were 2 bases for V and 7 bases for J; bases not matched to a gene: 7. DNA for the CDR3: TGCGCCAGCAGCTTCACTACTAGCGGGAGTATCGGGGAGCTGTTTTTT. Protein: CASSFTTSGSIGELFF.

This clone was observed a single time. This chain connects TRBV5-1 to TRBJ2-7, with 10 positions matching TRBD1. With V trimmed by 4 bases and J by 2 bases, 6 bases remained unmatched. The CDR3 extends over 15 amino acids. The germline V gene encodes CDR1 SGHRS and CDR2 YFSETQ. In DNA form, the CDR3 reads TGCGCCAGCAGCCTAGGGACAGGGGTGGCCTACGAGCAGTACTTC. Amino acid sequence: CASSLGTGVAYEQYF.

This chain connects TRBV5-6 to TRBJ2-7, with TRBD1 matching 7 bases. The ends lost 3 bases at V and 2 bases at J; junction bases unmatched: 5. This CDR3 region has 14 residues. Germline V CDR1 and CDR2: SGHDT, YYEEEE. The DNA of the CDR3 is TGTGCCAGCAGCTACCGGGACAGAACCTACGAGCAGTACTTC. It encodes CASSYRDRTYEQYF.

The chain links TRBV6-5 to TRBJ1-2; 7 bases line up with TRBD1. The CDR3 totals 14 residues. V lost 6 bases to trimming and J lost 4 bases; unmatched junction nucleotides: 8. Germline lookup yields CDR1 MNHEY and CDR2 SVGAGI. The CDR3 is CASRSGQPFYGYTF. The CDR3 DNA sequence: TGTGCCAGCAGATCGGGACAGCCATTCTATGGCTACACCTTC.

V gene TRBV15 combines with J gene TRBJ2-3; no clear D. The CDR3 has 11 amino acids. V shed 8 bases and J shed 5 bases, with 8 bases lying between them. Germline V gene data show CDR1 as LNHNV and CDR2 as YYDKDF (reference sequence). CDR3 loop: CATAGRDTQYF. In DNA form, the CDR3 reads TGTGCCACCGCAGGCCGAGATACGCAGTATTTT. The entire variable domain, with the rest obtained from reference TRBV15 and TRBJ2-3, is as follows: DAMVIQNPRYQVTQFGKPVTLSCSQTLNHNVMYWYQQKSSQAPKLLFHYYDKDFNNEADTPDNFQSRRPNTSFCFLDIRSPGLGDTAMYLCATAGRDTQYFGPGTRLTVL.

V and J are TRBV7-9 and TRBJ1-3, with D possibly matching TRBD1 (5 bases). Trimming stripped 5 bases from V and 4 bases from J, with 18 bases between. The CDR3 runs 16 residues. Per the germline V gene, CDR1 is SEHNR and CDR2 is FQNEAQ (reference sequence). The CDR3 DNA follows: TGTGCCAGCAGCCCCGACGGACATTCCAGCGGAAACACCATATATTTT. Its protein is CASSPDGHSSGNTIYF.

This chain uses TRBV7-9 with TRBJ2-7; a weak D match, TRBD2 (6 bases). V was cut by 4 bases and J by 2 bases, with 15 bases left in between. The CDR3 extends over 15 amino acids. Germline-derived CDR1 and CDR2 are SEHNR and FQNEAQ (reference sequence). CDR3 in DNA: TGTGCCAGCAGCTCTACGCCTAGCGAAACCTACGAGCAGTACTTC. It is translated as CASSSTPSETYEQYF.

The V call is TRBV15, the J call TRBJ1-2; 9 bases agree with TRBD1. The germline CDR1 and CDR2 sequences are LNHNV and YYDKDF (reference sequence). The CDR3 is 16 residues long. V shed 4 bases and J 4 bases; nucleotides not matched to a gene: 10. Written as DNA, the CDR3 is TGTGCCACCAGCAACCAACAGGGGGCCTGGGGCTATGGCTACACCTTC. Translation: CATSNQQGAWGYGYTF.

CDR3 sequence: CASSKGTSGLYEQYF. For the CDR3, the DNA is TGTGCCAGCAGCAAAGGGACTAGCGGCCTCTACGAGCAGTACTTC. The gene calls are TRBV21-1 and TRBJ2-7; the DNA was not used to check the table's D call, TRBD2. TRBV21-1 is deemed a pseudogene. This CDR3 is 15 amino acids long.

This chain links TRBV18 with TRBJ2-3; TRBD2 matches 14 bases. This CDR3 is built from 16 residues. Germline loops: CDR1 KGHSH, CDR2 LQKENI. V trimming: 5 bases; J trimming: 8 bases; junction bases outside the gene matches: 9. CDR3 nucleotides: TGTGCCAGCTCAGACAGACTAGCGGGAGGGCCAGCTACGCAGTATTTT. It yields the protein CASSDRLAGGPATQYF.

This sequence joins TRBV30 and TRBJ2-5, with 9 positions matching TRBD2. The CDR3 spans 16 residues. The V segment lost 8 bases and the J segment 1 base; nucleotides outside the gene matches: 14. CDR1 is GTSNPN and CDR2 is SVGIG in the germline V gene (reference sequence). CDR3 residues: CAGTGTSLPIQETQYF. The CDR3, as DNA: TGTGCCGGGACCGGGACTAGCCTCCCCATCCAAGAGACCCAGTACTTC.

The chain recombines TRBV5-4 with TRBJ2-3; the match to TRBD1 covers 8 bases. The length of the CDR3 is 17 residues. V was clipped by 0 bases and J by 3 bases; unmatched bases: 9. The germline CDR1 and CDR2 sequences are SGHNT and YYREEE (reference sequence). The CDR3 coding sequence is TGTGCCAGCAGCTTGGCCAAGGACAGGGTAAGAACAGATACGCAGTATTTT. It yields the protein CASSLAKDRVRTDTQYF.

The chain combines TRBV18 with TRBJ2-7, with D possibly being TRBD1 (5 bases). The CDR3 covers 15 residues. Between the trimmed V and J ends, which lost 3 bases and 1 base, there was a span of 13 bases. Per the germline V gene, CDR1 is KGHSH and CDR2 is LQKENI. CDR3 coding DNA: TGTGCCAGCTCACCCCTTCCAAGGGGTTCCTACGAGCAGTACTTC. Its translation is CASSPLPRGSYEQYF.

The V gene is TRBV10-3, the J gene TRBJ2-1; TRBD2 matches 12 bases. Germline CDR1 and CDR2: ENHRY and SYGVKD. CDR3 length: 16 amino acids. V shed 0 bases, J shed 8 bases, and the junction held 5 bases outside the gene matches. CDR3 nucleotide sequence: TGTGCCATCAGTGAGTCGCGGCTAGCGGGAGGGTATGAGCAGTTCTTC. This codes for CAISESRLAGGYEQFF.

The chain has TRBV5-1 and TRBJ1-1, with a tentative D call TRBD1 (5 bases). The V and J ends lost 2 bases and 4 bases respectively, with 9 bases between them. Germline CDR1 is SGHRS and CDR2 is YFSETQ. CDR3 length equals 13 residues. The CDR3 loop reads CASSFPGSTEAFF. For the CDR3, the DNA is TGCGCCAGCAGCTTCCCAGGGTCCACTGAAGCTTTCTTT.